These 3 T cell receptor beta chains were all obtained from the same sample, sequenced in a study of tumor and adjacent non-tumor tissue in lung cancer. RNA was extracted from bulk tissue without any cell sorting. TCRbeta libraries were built with three rounds of nested PCR, modified from ARM-PCR. Using its own MiXCR run on the multiplex PCR reads, TCRdb lists one record per CDR3 protein. The sample has approximately 75,000 distinct CDR3 sequences; roughly 80% are singletons. The source material was lung tumor tissue. All receptors derive from a woman in her fifties or sixties with non-small cell lung cancer.

This rearrangement joins TRBV20-1 to TRBJ2-1; 11 positions match TRBD2. The germline V gene encodes CDR1 DFQATT and CDR2 SNEGSKA (reference sequence). V was pared by 6 bases and J by 5 bases, with 9 bases of the junction left unmatched. CDR3 length: 15 amino acids. This CDR3 reads CSAPVAGGHDNEQFF. For the CDR3, the DNA is TGCAGTGCGCCCGTAGCGGGAGGGCATGACAATGAGCAGTTCTTC.

The V call is TRBV4-2, the J call TRBJ2-5; unclear D gene. V lost 0 bases and J 5 bases, leaving 19 bases between the germline ends. The CDR3 is 17 residues long. Germline CDR1 LGHNA, CDR2 YNFKEQ. CDR3 DNA: TGTGCCAGCAGCCAAGATACGAGCGTGGAGCGTAGGGAGACCCAGTACTTC. This sequence encodes CASSQDTSVERRETQYF.

This clonotype has just one count. One end of the junction fails to match germline, which may point to a read error. V usage is TRBV6-5 and J usage is TRBJ1-1, with D possibly matching TRBD1 (5 bases). Germline-derived CDR1 and CDR2 are MNHEY and SVGAGI. This CDR3 has 14 residues. The CDR3 coding sequence is TGTGCCAGCAGCTTGCGGGGGGGAGGCACTGAAGTTTTCTTT. Translation gives CASSLRGGGTEVFF.